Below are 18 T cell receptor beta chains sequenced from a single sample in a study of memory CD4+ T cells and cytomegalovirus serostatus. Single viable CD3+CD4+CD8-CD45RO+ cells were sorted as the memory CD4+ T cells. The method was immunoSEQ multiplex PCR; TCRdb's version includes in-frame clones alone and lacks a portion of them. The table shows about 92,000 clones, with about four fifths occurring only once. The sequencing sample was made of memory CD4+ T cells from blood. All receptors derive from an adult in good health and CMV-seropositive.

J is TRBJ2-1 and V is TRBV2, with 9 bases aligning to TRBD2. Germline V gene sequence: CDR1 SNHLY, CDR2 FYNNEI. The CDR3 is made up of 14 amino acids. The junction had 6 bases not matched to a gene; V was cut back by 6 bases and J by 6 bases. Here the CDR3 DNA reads TGTGCCAGCAGCATAGCGGGAGTTGGCAATGAGCAGTTCTTC. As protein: CASSIAGVGNEQFF.

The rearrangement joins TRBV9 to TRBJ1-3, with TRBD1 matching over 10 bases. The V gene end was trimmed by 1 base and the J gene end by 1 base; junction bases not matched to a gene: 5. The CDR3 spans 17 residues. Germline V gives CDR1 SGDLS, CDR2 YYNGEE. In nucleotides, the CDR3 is TGTGCCAGCAGCGTACGGGACAGGGGAACGTCTGGAAACACCATATATTTT. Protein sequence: CASSVRDRGTSGNTIYF.

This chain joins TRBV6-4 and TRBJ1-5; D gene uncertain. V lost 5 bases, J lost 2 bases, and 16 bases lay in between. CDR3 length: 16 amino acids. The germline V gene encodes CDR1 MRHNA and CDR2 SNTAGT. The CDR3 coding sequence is TGTGCCAGCAGTTACTATGGGCCCCAGGGCAATCAGCCCCAGCATTTT. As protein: CASSYYGPQGNQPQHF.

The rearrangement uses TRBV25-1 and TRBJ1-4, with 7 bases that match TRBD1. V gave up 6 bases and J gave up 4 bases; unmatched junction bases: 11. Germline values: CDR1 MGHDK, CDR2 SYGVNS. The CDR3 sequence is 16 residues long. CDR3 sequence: CASSGPGQIINEKLFF. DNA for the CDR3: TGTGCCAGCAGCGGCCCGGGACAGATAATTAATGAAAAACTGTTTTTT.

CDR3 residues: CASSLAGTTDTQYF. The CDR3 coding sequence is TGTGCCAGCAGCTTAGCGGGCACCACAGATACGCAGTATTTT. This sequence joins TRBV7-9 and TRBJ2-3, with D uncertain. CDR3 length: 14 residues. Per germline, CDR1 SEHNR and CDR2 FQNEAQ (reference sequence). Trimming stripped 0 bases from V and 2 bases from J, with 6 bases between. Based on the CDR3 plus reference TRBV7-9 and TRBJ2-3, the full variable domain is DTGVSQNPRHKITKRGQNVTFRCDPISEHNRLYWYRQTLGQGPEFLTYFQNEAQLEKSRLLSDRFSAERPKGSFSTLEIQRTEQGDSAMYLCASSLAGTTDTQYFGPGTRLTVL.

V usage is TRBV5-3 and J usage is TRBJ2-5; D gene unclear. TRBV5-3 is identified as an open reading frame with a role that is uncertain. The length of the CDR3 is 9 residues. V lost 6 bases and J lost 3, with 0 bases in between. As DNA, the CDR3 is TGTGCCAGAAAAGAGACCCAGTACTTC. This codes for CARKETQYF.

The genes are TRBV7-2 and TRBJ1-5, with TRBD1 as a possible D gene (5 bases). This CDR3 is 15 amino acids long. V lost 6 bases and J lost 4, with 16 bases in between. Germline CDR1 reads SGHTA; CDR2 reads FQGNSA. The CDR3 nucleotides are TGTGCCAGCAGGCCTTTTGGGGGGGGAAATCAGCCCCAGCATTTT. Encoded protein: CASRPFGGGNQPQHF.

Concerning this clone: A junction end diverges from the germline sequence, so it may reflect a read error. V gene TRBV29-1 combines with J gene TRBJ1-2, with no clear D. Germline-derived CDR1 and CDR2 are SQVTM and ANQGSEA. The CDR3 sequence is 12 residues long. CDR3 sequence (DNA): TGCGGCGTTGGCGATTTCAACTATGGCTACACCTTC. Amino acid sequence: CGVGDFNYGYTF.

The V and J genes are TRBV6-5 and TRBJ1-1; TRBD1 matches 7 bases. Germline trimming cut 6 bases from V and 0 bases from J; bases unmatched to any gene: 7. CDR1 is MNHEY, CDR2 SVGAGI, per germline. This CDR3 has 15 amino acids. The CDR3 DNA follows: TGTGCCAGCAGAGACAGGGCTACTTTGAACACTGAAGCTTTCTTT. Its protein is CASRDRATLNTEAFF.

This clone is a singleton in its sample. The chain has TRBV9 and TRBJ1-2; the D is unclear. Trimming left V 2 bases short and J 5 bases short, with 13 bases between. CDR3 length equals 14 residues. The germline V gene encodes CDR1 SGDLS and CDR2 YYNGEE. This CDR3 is CASSVQPNPYGYTF. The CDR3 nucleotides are TGTGCCAGCAGCGTTCAACCGAATCCGTATGGCTACACCTTC.

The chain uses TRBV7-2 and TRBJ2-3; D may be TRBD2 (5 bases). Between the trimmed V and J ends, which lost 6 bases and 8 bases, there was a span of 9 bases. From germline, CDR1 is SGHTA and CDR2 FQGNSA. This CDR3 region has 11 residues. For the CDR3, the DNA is TGTGCCAGCAGTATCGGAGGTACGCAGTATTTT. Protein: CASSIGGTQYF.

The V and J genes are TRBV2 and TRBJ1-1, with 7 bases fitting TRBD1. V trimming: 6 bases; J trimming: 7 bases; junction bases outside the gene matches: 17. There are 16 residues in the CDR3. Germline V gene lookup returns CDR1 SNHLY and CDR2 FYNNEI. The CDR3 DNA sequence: TGTGCCAGCAGACTAACACGGGACAGCCCGTCGGGTGAAGCTTTCTTT. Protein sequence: CASRLTRDSPSGEAFF.

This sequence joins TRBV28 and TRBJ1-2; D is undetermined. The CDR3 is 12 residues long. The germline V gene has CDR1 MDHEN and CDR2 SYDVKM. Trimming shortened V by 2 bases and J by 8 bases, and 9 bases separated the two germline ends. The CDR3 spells CASSLGHGGYTF. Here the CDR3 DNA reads TGTGCCAGCAGTTTAGGGCACGGAGGCTACACCTTC.

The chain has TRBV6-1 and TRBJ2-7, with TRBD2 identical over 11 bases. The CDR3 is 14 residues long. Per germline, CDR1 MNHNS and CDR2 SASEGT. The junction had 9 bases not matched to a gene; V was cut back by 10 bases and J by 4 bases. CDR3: CATYLAGGLYEQYF. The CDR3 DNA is TGTGCCACCTATTTAGCGGGAGGGCTATACGAGCAGTACTTC.

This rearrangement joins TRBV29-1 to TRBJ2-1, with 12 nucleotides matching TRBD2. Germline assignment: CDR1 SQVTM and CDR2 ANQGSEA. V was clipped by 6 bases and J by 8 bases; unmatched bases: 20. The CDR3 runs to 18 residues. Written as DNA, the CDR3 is TGCAGCGTACAGGGTTCCGGGACTAGCGGGTTCTCAGGGGATGAGCAGTTCTTC. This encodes CSVQGSGTSGFSGDEQFF.

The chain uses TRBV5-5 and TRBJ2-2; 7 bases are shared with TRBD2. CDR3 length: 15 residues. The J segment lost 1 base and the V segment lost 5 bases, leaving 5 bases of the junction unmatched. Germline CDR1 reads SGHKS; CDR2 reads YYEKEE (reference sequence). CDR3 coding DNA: TGTGCCAGCAGTTTACTAGCGATGAACACCGGGGAGCTGTTTTTT. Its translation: CASSLLAMNTGELFF.

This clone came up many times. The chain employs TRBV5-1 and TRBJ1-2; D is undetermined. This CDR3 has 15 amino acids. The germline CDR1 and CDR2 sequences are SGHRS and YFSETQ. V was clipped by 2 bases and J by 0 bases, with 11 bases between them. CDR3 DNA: TGCGCCAGCAGCTTTGCTCAGGTGGCTAACTATGGCTACACCTTC. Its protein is CASSFAQVANYGYTF.

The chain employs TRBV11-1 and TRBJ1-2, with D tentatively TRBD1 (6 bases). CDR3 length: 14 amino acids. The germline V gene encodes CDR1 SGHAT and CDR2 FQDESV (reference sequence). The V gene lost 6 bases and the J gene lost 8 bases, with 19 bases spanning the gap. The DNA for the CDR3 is TGTGCCAGCAGTCCGAAAGTCGGGGGCCTCGGCTACACCTTC. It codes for CASSPKVGGLGYTF.